A selection of T cell receptor beta chains follows, all from one sample in a study of control samples from healthy donors and cancer patients. Only in-frame clones appear in the TCRdb table, and some are missing; sequencing was by immunoSEQ multiplex PCR. Of about 170,000 clones listed, 90% to 95% are singletons. The specimen sequenced was blood. The receptors shown here come from a woman younger than 35 in good health. CDR3s include the opening cysteine and the closing phenylalanine or tryptophan.

v_call,j_call,cdr3_aa
TRBV28,TRBJ2-2,CASSFAGVRSFNTGELFF
TRBV19,TRBJ2-3,CASTPIGSDTQYF
TRBV6-2/TRBV6-3,TRBJ2-5,CASSYDLAGTTERTQYF
TRBV6-5,TRBJ1-2,CASRGAYYGYTF
TRBV5-8,TRBJ1-1,CASSSAGTGGTEAFF
TRBV6-5,TRBJ2-2,CASLRGVGTGELFF
TRBV7-2,TRBJ2-2,CASSARVGTGELFF
TRBV2,TRBJ1-1,CASRSTRNTEAFF
TRBV3-1/TRBV3-2,TRBJ1-5,CASSQARGLGNQPQHF
TRBV29-1,TRBJ1-4,CSVETGPDEKLFF
TRBV7-2,TRBJ2-7,CASSIAGGGKEQYF
TRBV7-9,TRBJ2-7,CASSSGVRDEQYF
TRBV21-1,TRBJ2-3,CASSLQGDTQYF
TRBV18,TRBJ2-5,CASSPDRGGGQETQYF
TRBV11-2,TRBJ1-6,CASSLDIQALHF
TRBV5-6,TRBJ2-1,CASSSSGRQEFF
TRBV27,TRBJ1-1,CASRDLDIGNTEAFF
TRBV4-3,TRBJ1-5,CASSQGTGVSGQPQHF
TRBV7-2,TRBJ2-3,CASSLDRGGADTQYF
TRBV18,TRBJ1-2,CASSPALGYGYTF
TRBV6-5,TRBJ1-1,CASRYKMNTEAFF
TRBV10-3,TRBJ1-1,CAIRAQQNTEAFF
TRBV7-8,TRBJ2-2,CASSLDRLNTGELFF
TRBV9,TRBJ1-3,CASSVVSGGAGNTIYF
TRBV5-5,TRBJ1-4,CASTLQGNNEKLFF
TRBV4-3,TRBJ2-1,CASSLTGYNEQFF
TRBV10-3,TRBJ1-1,CAISSGTGDVGNTEAFF
TRBV9,TRBJ2-2,CASSGRTGNTGELFF
TRBV19,TRBJ1-3,CASSPDWYRGNTIYF
TRBV24-1,TRBJ2-1,CATSDPGTSGPNYNEQFF
TRBV6-5,TRBJ2-1,CASSPQGNEQFF
TRBV11-2,TRBJ1-1,CASSFEMNTEAFF
TRBV21-1,TRBJ2-6,CASTPIPRQEPSGANVLTF
TRBV11-3,TRBJ2-3,CASSLKDTQYF
TRBV5-1,TRBJ1-5,CASSLRNRSRTGTNQPQHF
TRBV5-5,TRBJ2-3,CASSFMPGRRADTQYF
TRBV28,TRBJ2-1,CASSPARSGRVREQFF
TRBV18,TRBJ2-2,CASSPTGGINTGELFF
TRBV6-5,TRBJ1-2,CASSPMGRAEGYTF
TRBV10-1,TRBJ1-2,CASSQTGSYGYTF
TRBV19,TRBJ2-1,CASSRLAGDGGSNEQFF
TRBV6-5,TRBJ1-1,CASSTGGGGEAFF
TRBV2,TRBJ1-5,CASSESPGARQPQHF
TRBV3-1/TRBV3-2,TRBJ1-3,CASSQDRGRINTIYF
TRBV15,TRBJ1-5,CATSRDLGYQPQHF